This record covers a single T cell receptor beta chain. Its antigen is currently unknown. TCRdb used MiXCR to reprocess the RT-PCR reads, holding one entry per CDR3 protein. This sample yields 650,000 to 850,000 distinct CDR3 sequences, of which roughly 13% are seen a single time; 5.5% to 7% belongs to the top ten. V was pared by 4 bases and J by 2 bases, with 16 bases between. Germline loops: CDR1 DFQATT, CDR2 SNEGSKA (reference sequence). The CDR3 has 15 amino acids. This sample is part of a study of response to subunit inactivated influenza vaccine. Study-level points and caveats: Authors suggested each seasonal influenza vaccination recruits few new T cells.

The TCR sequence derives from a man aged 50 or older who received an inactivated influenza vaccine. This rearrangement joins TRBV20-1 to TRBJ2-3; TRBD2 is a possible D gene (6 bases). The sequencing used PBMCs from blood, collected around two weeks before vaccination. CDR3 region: CSATTGTDPTDTQYF. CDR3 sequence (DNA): TGCAGTGCTACGACCGGGACTGACCCCACAGATACGCAGTATTTT.